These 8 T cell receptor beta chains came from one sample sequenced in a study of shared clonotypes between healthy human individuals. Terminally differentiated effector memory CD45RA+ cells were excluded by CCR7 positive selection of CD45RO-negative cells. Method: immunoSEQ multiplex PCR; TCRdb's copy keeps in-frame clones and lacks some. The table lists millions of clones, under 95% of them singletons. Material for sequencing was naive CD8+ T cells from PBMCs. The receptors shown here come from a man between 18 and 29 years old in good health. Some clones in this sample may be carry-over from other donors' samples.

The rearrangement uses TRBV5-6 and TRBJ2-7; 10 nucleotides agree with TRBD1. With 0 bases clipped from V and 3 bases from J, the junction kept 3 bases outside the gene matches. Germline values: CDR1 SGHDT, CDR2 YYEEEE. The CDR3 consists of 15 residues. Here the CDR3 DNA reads TGTGCCAGCAGCTTGGCTGACAGGGGGCTCTACGAGCAGTACTTC. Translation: CASSLADRGLYEQYF.

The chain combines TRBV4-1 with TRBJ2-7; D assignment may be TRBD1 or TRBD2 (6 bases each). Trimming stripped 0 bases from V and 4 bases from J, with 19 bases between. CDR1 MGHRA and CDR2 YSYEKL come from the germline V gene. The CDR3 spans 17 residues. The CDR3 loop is CASSQDRGLPYGYEQYF. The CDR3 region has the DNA TGCGCCAGCAGCCAAGACAGGGGACTCCCTTATGGGTACGAGCAGTACTTC.

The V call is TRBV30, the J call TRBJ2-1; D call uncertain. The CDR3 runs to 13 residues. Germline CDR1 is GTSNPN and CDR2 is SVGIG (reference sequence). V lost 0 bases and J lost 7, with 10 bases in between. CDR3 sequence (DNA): TGTGCCTGGAGTGTGGTCCGGTTAAATGAGCAGTTCTTC. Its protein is CAWSVVRLNEQFF. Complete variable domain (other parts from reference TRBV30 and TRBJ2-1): SQTIHQWPATLVQPVGSPLSLECTVEGTSNPNLYWYRQAAGRGLQLLFYSVGIGQISSEVPQNLSASRPQDRQFILSSKKLLLSDSGFYLCAWSVVRLNEQFFGPGTRLTVL.

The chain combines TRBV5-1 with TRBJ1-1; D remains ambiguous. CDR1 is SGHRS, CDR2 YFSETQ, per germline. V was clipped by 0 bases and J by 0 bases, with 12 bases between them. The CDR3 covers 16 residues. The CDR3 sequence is CASSLEAQLMNTEAFF. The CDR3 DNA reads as TGCGCCAGCAGCTTGGAAGCTCAGCTCATGAACACTGAAGCTTTCTTT.

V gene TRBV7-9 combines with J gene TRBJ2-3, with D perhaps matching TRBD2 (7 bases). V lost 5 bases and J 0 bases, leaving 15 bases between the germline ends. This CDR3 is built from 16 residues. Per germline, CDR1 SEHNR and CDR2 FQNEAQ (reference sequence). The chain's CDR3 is CASSAARGGSTDTQYF. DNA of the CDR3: TGTGCCAGCAGCGCCGCGAGGGGGGGCAGCACAGATACGCAGTATTTT.

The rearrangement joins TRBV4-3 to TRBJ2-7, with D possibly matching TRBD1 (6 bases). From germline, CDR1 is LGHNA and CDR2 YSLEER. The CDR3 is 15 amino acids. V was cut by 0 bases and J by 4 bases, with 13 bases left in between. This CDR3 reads CASSQDIGQPYEQYF. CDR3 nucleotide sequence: TGCGCCAGCAGCCAAGATATTGGACAGCCTTACGAGCAGTACTTC.

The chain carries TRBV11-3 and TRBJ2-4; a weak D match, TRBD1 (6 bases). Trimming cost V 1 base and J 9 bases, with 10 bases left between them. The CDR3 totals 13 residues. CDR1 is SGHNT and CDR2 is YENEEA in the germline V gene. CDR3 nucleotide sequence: TGTGCCAGCAGCTTAGGATCCAGGGGCATTCAGTACTTC. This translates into CASSLGSRGIQYF.

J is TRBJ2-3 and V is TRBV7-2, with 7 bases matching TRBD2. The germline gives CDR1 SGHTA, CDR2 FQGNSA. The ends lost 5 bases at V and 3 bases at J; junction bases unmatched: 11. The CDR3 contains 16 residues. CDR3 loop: CASSQPGLEETDTQYF. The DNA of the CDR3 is TGTGCCAGCAGCCAACCTGGACTAGAAGAGACAGATACGCAGTATTTT.